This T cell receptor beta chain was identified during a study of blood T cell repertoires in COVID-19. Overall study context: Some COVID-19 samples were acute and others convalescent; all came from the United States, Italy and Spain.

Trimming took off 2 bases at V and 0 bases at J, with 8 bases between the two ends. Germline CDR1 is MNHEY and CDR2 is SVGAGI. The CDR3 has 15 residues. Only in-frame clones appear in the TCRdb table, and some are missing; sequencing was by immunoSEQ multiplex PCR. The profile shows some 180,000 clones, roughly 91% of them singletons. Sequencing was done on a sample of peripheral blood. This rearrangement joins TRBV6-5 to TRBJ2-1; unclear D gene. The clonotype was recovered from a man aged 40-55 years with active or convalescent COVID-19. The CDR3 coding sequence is TGTGCCAGCAGTTACGCGCCGAGCTCCTACAATGAGCAGTTCTTC. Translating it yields CASSYAPSSYNEQFF.